This T cell receptor (beta chain) was retrieved from a study of blood T cell repertoires in COVID-19. Study overall: The cDNA or gDNA used as material had been derived from T cells, B-cell-depleted T cells, or PBMCs.

CDR1 is SGHDT, CDR2 YYEEEE, per germline. The CDR3 contains 16 residues. The V gene lost 2 bases and the J gene lost 1 base, with 14 bases spanning the gap. Assay used: immunoSEQ multiplex PCR; TCRdb lists only in-frame clones, some missing. Of approximately 100,000 clones listed, 87% were seen once; the top ten hold 11%. The source of this sequence is a woman younger than 45 with acute or convalescent COVID-19. Sequencing was carried out using peripheral blood. The genes are TRBV5-6 and TRBJ2-3, with a weak D call TRBD1 (6 bases). CDR3 loop: CASSFTPQGGTDTQYF. CDR3 nucleotides: TGTGCCAGCAGCTTCACCCCACAGGGAGGCACAGATACGCAGTATTTT.